Sequencing of this T cell receptor beta chain was carried out in a study of blood T cells in healthy people across ages. Across the study: About one barcoded beta molecule per two T cells was the capture yield of template switching.

Points on this clonotype: Its cognate antigen is unknown.

This CDR3 is built from 19 residues. V dropped 3 bases and J dropped 0; count of bases not matched to a gene: 7. CDR1 and CDR2 (germline): MGHDK, SYGVNS. Alongside a J-beta primer mix, a sample-barcoded 5' primer served in a second PCR lasting roughly 6 to 11 cycles. Every sample returned 3 million or more CDR3-containing paired-end reads. Using its own MiXCR run on the 5' RACE reads, TCRdb lists one record per CDR3 protein. The repertoire holds over 1,300,000 distinct CDR3 sequences, with around 59% as singletons. Overall study results and limits: Measured against age, TCR beta diversity per million T cells decreased in a roughly linear manner. Naive and antigen-experienced cells were not separated, limiting conclusive comparison.

The rearrangement links TRBV25-1 to TRBJ2-2; TRBD2 matches at 13 bases. Input material: blood. This clonotype was obtained from a man between 18 and 35 years old in good health. In DNA, the CDR3 is TGTGCCAGCAGTGATCCCGTACTAGCGGGGGGGCCGAACACCGGGGAGCTGTTTTTT. Translation gives CASSDPVLAGGPNTGELFF.